This TCR beta chain was observed in a study of T cells in Graves' hyperthyroidism and ophthalmopathy. This clonotype was seen at least ten times. Amplified TCR beta CDR3 regions came from RNA transcripts. The HTBI primer set served for first-round RT-PCR of the TCR CDR3. Using its own MiXCR run on the multiplex PCR reads, TCRdb lists one record per CDR3 protein. This table has under 600,000 distinct CDR3 sequences, 16% appearing once. The V and J ends lost 5 bases and 1 base respectively, with 11 bases between them. The germline gives CDR1 SGHVS, CDR2 FNYEAQ. CDR3 length equals 14 residues. The sequence derives from a woman aged 35 to 49 with Graves' ophthalmopathy. Sequencing was carried out using blood. The rearrangement uses TRBV7-6 and TRBJ1-1; D is perhaps TRBD1 (5 bases). This CDR3 is CASSPMGGNTEAFF. CDR3 coding DNA: TGTGCCAGCAGCCCCATGGGGGGGAACACTGAAGCTTTCTTT.